A selection of T cell receptor beta chains follows, all from one sample in a study of patients and donors after allogeneic stem cell transplantation. TCRdb re-called the RT-PCR reads with MiXCR, one entry per CDR3 protein. Of roughly 960,000 distinct CDR3 sequences listed, 18% are singletons. The sequencing input was blood, either unsorted or a sorted T cell fraction (not recorded which). The receptors stem from a human donor who was either an allogeneic HSCT recipient or a stem cell or donor lymphocyte infusion donor (not recorded which). It is not recorded whose cells these are; they may come from a transplant donor. Each CDR3 is given with its conserved first and last residue. Size is stated for part of the rows, as once, few or many counts, or as a class when the clone is expanded.

CDR3: CASSPRPGDYGYTF
V: TRBV7-3
size: -

CDR3: CASTWAGGNQISYNEQFF
V: TRBV12-3/TRBV12-4
size: few

CDR3: CASSFETGAEETQYF
V: TRBV12-3/TRBV12-4
size: -

CDR3: CASSYRGISEAFF
V: TRBV6-5
size: -

CDR3: CAWSAEFLDEQFF
V: TRBV30
size: few

CDR3: CASSSGQPGYTF
V: TRBV5-1
size: -

CDR3: CSVEADYYEQYF
V: TRBV29-1
size: few

CDR3: CASRPAGLAGGMNTGELFF
V: TRBV6-2/TRBV6-3
size: -

CDR3: CASCTLAGIDTGELFF
V: TRBV7-9
size: few

CDR3: CATRDRKNEKLFF
V: TRBV24-1
size: few

CDR3: CASSSGTRREDIQYF
V: TRBV11-2
size: -